This T cell receptor beta chain was recorded in a study of human CD8 memory T cell subsets. The study, taken as a whole, reports: The authors found that stem-like memory and precursor exhausted T cell repertoires overlapped minimally.

Isolation of the PBMC, which involved density gradient separation, used buffy coats from healthy donors. Enrichment of total CD8+ T cells was achieved using negative magnetic separation. RNA was obtained from duplicate vials of over 120,000 sorted CD8+ T cells per subset. Concerning this clonotype itself: Its antigen remains unknown.

It was UMI-labeled 5' RACE by which the TCR beta libraries were made. TCRdb reprocessed the 5' RACE reads, with one entry per CDR3 protein and no DNA. This table holds several thousand distinct CDR3 sequences. The germline gives CDR1 DFQATT, CDR2 SNEGSKA (reference sequence). This CDR3 region has 14 residues. The sample taken for sequencing was CD8+ effector memory T cells (TEM) sorted from PBMCs. The subset was: effector memory CD8 T cells, CCR7- CD45RO+ CD95+. The sequence was obtained from a human donor in good health. The V gene is TRBV20-1, the J gene TRBJ2-7. CDR3 region: CSARDYRDSYEQYF.